Below are 29 T cell receptor beta chains sequenced from a single sample in a study of CD8+ T cells in alopecia areata. RNA was extracted and reverse transcribed into cDNA as the sequencing template. Assay: immunoSEQ multiplex PCR; the TCRdb copy retains only in-frame clones and omits some. The table records about 20,000 clones, under 75% of them present only once. Those with alopecia areata gave lesional scalp punch biopsies and peripheral blood. Sequencing used skin, obtained at week 0. All receptors derive from a human donor with alopecia areata.

Only a few counts were recorded for this clone. The chain has TRBV10-3 and TRBJ2-7, with D hard to call. The CDR3 has 12 residues. Germline CDR1 is ENHRY and CDR2 is SYGVKD. Trimming took 0 bases from V and 3 from J, leaving 3 bases between them. The CDR3 coding sequence is TGTGCCATCAGTGAGTCAGACTACGAGCAGTACTTC. It yields the protein CAISESDYEQYF.

The table lists this clone with a few counts. V is TRBV6-5 and J is TRBJ2-5, with D uncertain. V was cut by 7 bases and J by 1 base, with 16 bases left in between. The CDR3 runs to 15 residues. CDR1 and CDR2 from the germline V gene are MNHEY and SVGAGI. Here the CDR3 reads CASTIGVYPQETQYF. The CDR3, as DNA: TGTGCCAGCACCATCGGTGTGTACCCCCAAGAGACCCAGTACTTC.

This chain joins TRBV27 and TRBJ2-6; D gene unclear. The CDR3 has 13 residues. The V gene's germline CDR1 is MNHEY and CDR2 SMNVEV (reference sequence). Trimming removed 6 bases at V and 2 bases at J, with 5 bases between. In DNA form, the CDR3 reads TGTGCCAGCAGACGTACTGGGGCCAACGTCCTGACTTTC. Protein: CASRRTGANVLTF.

This chain connects TRBV6-5 to TRBJ1-2; no reliable D call. The ends were cut back, 3 bases at V and 8 bases at J, with 7 bases in the middle. Germline loops: CDR1 MNHEY, CDR2 SVGAGI. This CDR3 is 11 amino acids long. In nucleotides, the CDR3 is TGTGCCAGCAGTTATTATCAGGGCTACACCTTC. The encoded protein is CASSYYQGYTF.

The V gene is TRBV27, the J gene TRBJ1-1; 9 bases agree with TRBD1. From germline, CDR1 is MNHEY and CDR2 SMNVEV (reference sequence). V lost 5 bases, J lost 4 bases, and 8 bases stayed unmatched. This CDR3 region has 15 residues. The chain's CDR3 is CASSITGGLLTEAFF. The CDR3 coding sequence is TGTGCCAGCAGTATTACAGGGGGCCTCCTCACTGAAGCTTTCTTT.

The V and J genes are TRBV19 and TRBJ2-2; perhaps D is TRBD1 or TRBD2 (5 bases each). The V and J ends lost 7 bases and 6 bases respectively, with 9 bases between them. The CDR3 covers 12 residues. From germline, CDR1 is LNHDA and CDR2 SQIVND (reference sequence). The DNA of the CDR3 is TGTGCCAGTAAGAGGGGCCCCGGGGAGCTGTTTTTT. It yields the protein CASKRGPGELFF.

The V gene is TRBV7-2, the J gene TRBJ2-5; D is perhaps TRBD2 (5 bases). Germline lookup yields CDR1 SGHTA and CDR2 FQGNSA. The CDR3 runs 14 residues. V dropped 5 bases and J dropped 3 bases, with 13 bases sitting between them. The CDR3 region is CASSLGVREETQYF. The CDR3 region has the DNA TGTGCCAGCAGCCTCGGGGTAAGGGAAGAGACCCAGTACTTC.

The DNA for the CDR3 is TGTGCCAGCAGTTACTCGAGACTGGGGGAGACCCAGTACTTC. It is translated as CASSYSRLGETQYF. The V gene is TRBV6-6, the J gene TRBJ2-5; no clear D. The CDR3 extends over 14 amino acids. Trimming cost V 0 bases and J 5 bases, with 10 bases left between them. Per the germline V gene, CDR1 is MNHNY and CDR2 is SVGAGI (reference sequence).

Regarding this clone: The sample has other DNA sequences that encode this CDR3 too. This rearrangement joins TRBV5-1 to TRBJ2-3; TRBD2 matches at 8 bases. The CDR3 runs to 15 residues. Per the germline V gene, CDR1 is SGHRS and CDR2 is YFSETQ. The junction had 5 bases not matched to a gene; V was cut back by 2 bases and J by 3 bases. The CDR3 region is CASSFSLAGTDTQYF. CDR3 DNA: TGCGCCAGCAGCTTCAGTTTAGCGGGGACAGATACGCAGTATTTT.

This clone came up a few times. The DNA for the CDR3 is TGTGCCAGCTCACCACCGTCGGGGTCCTGGGGAAACACCATATATTTT. Its translation: CASSPPSGSWGNTIYF. The chain uses TRBV18 and TRBJ1-3; D is undetermined. The V end lost 0 bases, the J end lost 4 bases, and 13 bases lay between the germline ends. Germline V CDR1 and CDR2: KGHSH, LQKENI. This CDR3 is built from 16 residues.

Here the CDR3 DNA reads TGTGCCAGCAGCTTAGACAGGGGAAATGGCTACACCTTC. Its protein is CASSLDRGNGYTF. The V gene is TRBV7-3, the J gene TRBJ1-2, with TRBD1 matching over 8 bases. Germline assignment: CDR1 SGHTA and CDR2 FQGTGA. CDR3 length: 13 residues. The junction had 2 bases not matched to a gene; V was cut back by 2 bases and J by 6 bases. Drawing the rest from reference TRBV7-3 and TRBJ1-2, the complete variable domain is GAGVSQTPSNKVTEKGKYVELRCDPISGHTALYWYRQSLGQGPEFLIYFQGTGAADDSGLPNDRFFAVRPEGSVSTLKIQRTERGDSAVYLCASSLDRGNGYTFGSGTRLTVV.

Comments on this clone: A much bigger clone sits one base away, suggesting this may be a read error. The chain combines TRBV29-1 with TRBJ1-1; D gene ambiguous. Germline CDR1 is SQVTM and CDR2 is ANQGSEA. The CDR3 runs to 13 residues. Here the CDR3 DNA reads TGCAGCGTTGGGGATAGGGTTAACACTGAAGCTTCCTTT. It specifies CSVGDRVNTEASF.

This chain uses TRBV4-3 with TRBJ1-6; TRBD1 matches at 7 bases. V gave up 2 bases and J gave up 11 bases; unmatched junction bases: 3. The CDR3 consists of 13 residues. The V gene's germline CDR1 is LGHNA and CDR2 YSLEER. The CDR3 here is CASSQRRGAPLHF. In nucleotides, the CDR3 is TGCGCCAGCAGCCAACGCAGGGGGGCACCCCTCCACTTT.

This clone was picked up a small number of times. V gene TRBV5-1 combines with J gene TRBJ2-7, with TRBD2 matching 8 bases. The CDR3 is 13 amino acids. With V trimmed by 3 bases and J by 5 bases, 4 bases remained unmatched. Germline CDR1 reads SGHRS; CDR2 reads YFSETQ. CDR3 residues: CASSWRTSNEQYF. In DNA form, the CDR3 reads TGCGCCAGCAGCTGGAGGACTAGCAACGAGCAGTACTTC. The whole variable domain, filled in from reference TRBV5-1 and TRBJ2-7, reads KAGVTQTPRYLIKTRGQQVTLSCSPISGHRSVSWYQQTPGQGLQFLFEYFSETQRNKGNFPGRFSGRQFSNSRSEMNVSTLELGDSALYLCASSWRTSNEQYFGPGTRLTVT.

This clone was seen only a few times. This sequence joins TRBV5-8 and TRBJ2-3, with D uncertain. CDR3 length: 11 amino acids. V lost 4 bases and J lost 6, with 6 bases in between. CDR1 is SGHTS, CDR2 YDEGEE, per germline. The CDR3 DNA reads as TGTGCCAGCAGCCCTGGTGATACGCAGTATTTT. It is translated as CASSPGDTQYF.

This clone has only a few counts. The chain recombines TRBV9 with TRBJ2-1, with 10 bases identical to TRBD2. V gave up 2 bases and J gave up 4 bases; unmatched junction bases: 6. Germline loops: CDR1 SGDLS, CDR2 YYNGEE. The CDR3 loop spans 16 amino acids. DNA for the CDR3: TGTGCCAGCAGCGTCCCAAGCGGGGGGGCTTACAATGAGCAGTTCTTC. Its protein product is CASSVPSGGAYNEQFF.

This clone was seen a handful of times. The chain has TRBV25-1 and TRBJ1-6; D not resolved. Between the trimmed V and J ends, which lost 5 bases and 10 bases, there was a span of 15 bases. Germline CDR1 MGHDK, CDR2 SYGVNS. The CDR3 spans 14 residues. CDR3 bases: TGTGCCAGCAGTCGTTTACCGTTCGAATCACCCCTCCACTTT. Amino acid sequence: CASSRLPFESPLHF.

The chain combines TRBV11-3 with TRBJ1-2; D is ambiguous. Between the trimmed V and J ends, which lost 5 bases and 6 bases, there was a span of 16 bases. The length of the CDR3 is 14 residues. The germline V gene has CDR1 SGHNT and CDR2 YENEEA. CDR3 coding DNA: TGTGCCAGCAGCCCCCGGATCGAACTCGATGGCTACACCTTC. Encoded protein: CASSPRIELDGYTF.

This clone was detected only once. The chain recombines TRBV6-5 with TRBJ2-5; TRBD1 matches 7 bases. Trimming took 5 bases from V and 5 from J; bases not matched to a gene: 8. There are 14 residues in the CDR3. Germline CDR1 and CDR2: MNHEY and SVGAGI. In DNA, the CDR3 is TGTGCCAGCAGTCACCGGGACAGAAGGGAGACCCAGTACTTC. This codes for CASSHRDRRETQYF.

This clone has more than one count but fewer than ten. The V call is TRBV4-3, the J call TRBJ2-3; tentative D call: TRBD2 (6 bases). This CDR3 contains 14 residues. Trimming stripped 5 bases from V and 5 bases from J, with 14 bases between. Germline V gives CDR1 LGHNA, CDR2 YSLEER. DNA for the CDR3: TGCGCCAGCAGCAGGCCAGTGGGGGGAGATACGCAGTATTTT. As protein: CASSRPVGGDTQYF.

This chain joins TRBV5-8 and TRBJ1-2; 8 bases line up with TRBD1. The CDR3 loop spans 14 amino acids. CDR1 is SGHTS and CDR2 is YDEGEE in the germline V gene. J gave up 8 bases and V 0 bases, and 6 bases lay outside the gene matches. The CDR3 loop reads CASSLEDRALGYTF. The CDR3 bases are TGTGCCAGCAGCTTGGAGGACAGGGCTTTGGGCTACACCTTC. Looking up the rest from reference TRBV5-8 and TRBJ1-2 gives the full variable domain: EAGVTQSPTHLIKTRGQQATLRCSPISGHTSVYWYQQALGLGLQFLLWYDEGEERNRGNFPPRFSGRQFPNYSSELNVNALELEDSALYLCASSLEDRALGYTFGSGTRLTVV.

The genes are TRBV29-1 and TRBJ1-1, with D possibly matching TRBD1 (6 bases). The length of the CDR3 is 13 residues. V shed 5 bases and J shed 1 base, with 11 bases lying between them. Germline CDR1 is SQVTM and CDR2 is ANQGSEA. CDR3 nucleotide sequence: TGCAGCGTTTCGCGACAGGAGAACACTGAAGCTTTCTTT. Amino acids: CSVSRQENTEAFF. Full variable domain (remainder filled in from reference TRBV29-1 and TRBJ1-1): SAVISQKPSRDICQRGTSLTIQCQVDSQVTMMFWYRQQPGQSLTLIATANQGSEATYESGFVIDKFPISRPNLTFSTLTVSNMSPEDSSIYLCSVSRQENTEAFFGQGTRLTVV.

The V gene is TRBV7-2, the J gene TRBJ2-5; D is uncertain. The CDR3 has 14 residues. Germline V gives CDR1 SGHTA, CDR2 FQGNSA. V was clipped by 1 base and J by 2 bases, with 8 bases between them. Written as DNA, the CDR3 is TGTGCCAGCAGCTTAGGGGTGGGACAAGAGACCCAGTACTTC. Translation gives CASSLGVGQETQYF. Combining the CDR3 with reference TRBV7-2 and TRBJ2-5 gives the whole variable domain GAGVSQSPSNKVTEKGKDVELRCDPISGHTALYWYRQSLGQGLEFLIYFQGNSAPDKSGLPSDRFSAERTGGSVSTLTIQRTQQEDSAVYLCASSLGVGQETQYFGPGTRLLVL.

On this clone itself: This sample also contains other DNA sequences that code for the same CDR3. The chain carries TRBV2 and TRBJ1-5; D is ambiguous. The germline V and J ends were trimmed by 4 bases and 0 bases, with 7 bases remaining between them. Germline lookup yields CDR1 SNHLY and CDR2 FYNNEI. There are 14 residues in the CDR3. CDR3 DNA: TGTGCCAGCAGTGCCTCTATTAGCAATCAGCCCCAGCATTTT. Amino acids: CASSASISNQPQHF.

This clone rates as large. This sequence joins TRBV7-9 and TRBJ2-2, with 9 positions matching TRBD1. The CDR3 loop spans 14 amino acids. Per the germline V gene, CDR1 is SEHNR and CDR2 is FQNEAQ (reference sequence). Losses at the gene ends were 6 bases for V and 4 bases for J; bases not matched to a gene: 3. The CDR3 sequence: CASSSTGGTGELFF. CDR3 coding DNA: TGTGCCAGCAGTTCGACAGGGGGCACCGGGGAGCTGTTTTTT.

The chain links TRBV6-1 to TRBJ1-5, with D possibly matching TRBD1 (6 bases). Trimming removed 6 bases from V and 5 bases from J, with 14 bases in between. This CDR3 comprises 14 residues. Germline-derived CDR1 and CDR2 are MNHNS and SASEGT. The CDR3 loop reads CASRTKGVYQPQHF. The CDR3 DNA follows: TGTGCCAGCAGAACTAAGGGGGTCTATCAGCCCCAGCATTTT.

This chain links TRBV5-4 with TRBJ2-5, with 9 bases that match TRBD2. The CDR3 runs to 15 residues. Germline CDR1 SGHNT, CDR2 YYREEE (reference sequence). J gave up 2 bases and V 2 bases, and 4 bases lay outside the gene matches. CDR3 protein: CASSLLAGLQETQYF. CDR3 sequence (DNA): TGTGCCAGCAGCTTACTAGCGGGCCTTCAAGAGACCCAGTACTTC.

V and J are TRBV7-3 and TRBJ2-3, with 7 bases fitting TRBD2. Germline trimming cut 10 bases from V and 1 base from J; bases unmatched to any gene: 8. The CDR3 has 14 residues. From germline, CDR1 is SGHTA and CDR2 FQGTGA. The CDR3 DNA reads TGTGCCACCGCATTGGCGGGGGGCACAGATACGCAGTATTTT. This encodes CATALAGGTDTQYF.

The chain employs TRBV29-1 and TRBJ1-5, with TRBD1 matching 7 bases. V lost 4 bases and J lost 5; bases outside the gene matches: 5. Germline-derived CDR1 and CDR2 are SQVTM and ANQGSEA. The CDR3 contains 13 residues. The CDR3 DNA follows: TGCAGCGTTGGAACAGGGGATTATCAGCCCCAGCATTTT. It translates to CSVGTGDYQPQHF.